This T cell receptor beta chain is drawn from a study of blood T cell repertoires in COVID-19. Study background: Samples representing acute and convalescent COVID-19 were sourced from the United States, Italy and Spain. From T cells, B-cell-depleted T cells, or PBMCs came the material, which was cDNA or gDNA.

Study processing details: How many nucleated cells were present was estimated from reference gene primer amplification. Clones were sequenced by immunoSEQ multiplex PCR, and TCRdb holds only the in-frame ones, with some missing. V and J calls and clone size come straight from that table; D and trimming were deduced from the DNA. The data contain around 200,000 clones, over 80% of them seen just once; the ten biggest clones take up roughly 1.3%. This clonotype was obtained from a woman between 25 and 40 years old with COVID-19, enrolled during active disease. Material: peripheral blood.

This CDR3 is CASSLDGFPYEQYF. The DNA for the CDR3 is TGTGCCAGCAGCTTGGACGGGTTTCCCTACGAGCAGTACTTC. This chain connects TRBV5-4 to TRBJ2-7; unclear D gene. CDR3 length equals 14 residues. Germline V gene data show CDR1 as SGHNT and CDR2 as YYREEE (reference sequence). Trimming cost V 0 bases and J 2 bases, with 9 bases left between them. The variable domain in full, completed from reference TRBV5-4 and TRBJ2-7, reads ETGVTQSPTHLIKTRGQQVTLRCSSQSGHNTVSWYQQALGQGPQFIFQYYREEENGRGNFPPRFSGLQFPNYSSELNVNALELDDSALYLCASSLDGFPYEQYFGPGTRLTVT.